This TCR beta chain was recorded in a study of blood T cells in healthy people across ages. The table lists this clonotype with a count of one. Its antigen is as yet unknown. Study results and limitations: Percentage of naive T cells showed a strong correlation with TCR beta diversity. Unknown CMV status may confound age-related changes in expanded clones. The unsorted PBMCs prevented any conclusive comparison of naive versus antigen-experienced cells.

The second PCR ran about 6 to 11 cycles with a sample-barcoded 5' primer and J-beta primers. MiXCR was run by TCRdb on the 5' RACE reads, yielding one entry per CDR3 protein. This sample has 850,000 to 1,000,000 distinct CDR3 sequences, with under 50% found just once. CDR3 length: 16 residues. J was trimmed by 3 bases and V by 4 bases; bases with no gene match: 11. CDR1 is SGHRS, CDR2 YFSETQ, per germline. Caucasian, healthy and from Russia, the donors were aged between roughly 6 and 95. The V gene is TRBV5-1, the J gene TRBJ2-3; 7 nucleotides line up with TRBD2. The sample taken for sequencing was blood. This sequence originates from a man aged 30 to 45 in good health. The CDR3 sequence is CASSPRLATPTDTQYF. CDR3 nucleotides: TGCGCCAGCAGCCCGCGACTAGCAACCCCGACAGATACGCAGTATTTT.